Following are 20 T cell receptor beta chains from one sample sequenced in a study of shared clonotypes between healthy human individuals (dated by TCRdb to about 2020). Libraries were made using the immunoSEQ multiplex PCR assay. Drawn from immuneACCESS, this table holds only the in-frame rearrangements with V and J called that TCRdb kept. Clones are partly lost; checked studies trace under half to an unresolved V gene and leave the rest unexplained. Counted in this sample were around 1,900,000 clones; 90% to 95% of them appeared once. The ten most abundant clones make up under 2% of the sample. For the CD8 naive samples, CD45RO-negative cells were positively selected for CCR7, yielding a CD45RA+CCR7+ population from which TemRA cells were excluded. Sequenced input: naive CD8+ T cells from PBMCs. Read against the paper, the sample's cell subset or site label means: CD45RA+CCR7+. These TCRs come from a man aged 18-30 years in good health. Some clones in this sample may be carry-over from other donors' samples.

This chain connects TRBV27 to TRBJ1-5, with TRBD1 matching over 8 bases. This CDR3 spans 15 amino acids. With 8 bases clipped from V and 6 bases from J, the junction kept 12 bases outside the gene matches. Germline loops: CDR1 MNHEY, CDR2 SMNVEV (reference sequence). CDR3 loop: CASAISGGWGQPQHF. CDR3 coding DNA: TGTGCCAGCGCAATCTCAGGGGGCTGGGGTCAGCCCCAGCATTTT.

V gene TRBV30 combines with J gene TRBJ1-6; D gene unclear. The CDR3 runs 12 residues. The V end lost 8 bases, the J end lost 7 bases, and 12 bases lay between the germline ends. Germline V gene data show CDR1 as GTSNPN and CDR2 as SVGIG (reference sequence). CDR3 coding DNA: TGTGCCATGGACGACCGGAATTCACCCCTCCACTTT. Translation: CAMDDRNSPLHF.

V gene TRBV27 combines with J gene TRBJ2-7; D perhaps matches TRBD1 (6 bases). V gave up 2 bases and J gave up 3 bases, with 11 bases separating them. This CDR3 is built from 14 residues. Germline CDR1 is MNHEY and CDR2 is SMNVEV (reference sequence). CDR3 protein: CASSLTGGLYEQYF. DNA of the CDR3: TGTGCCAGCAGTTTAACTGGGGGCCTCTACGAGCAGTACTTC.

This clone occurred once. The J gene is TRBJ2-2, the V gene TRBV9; D is possibly TRBD2 (6 bases). With 4 bases removed from V and 0 bases from J, the gap between germline ends came to 13 bases. From germline, CDR1 is SGDLS and CDR2 YYNGEE. The length of the CDR3 is 16 residues. The CDR3 DNA sequence: TGTGCCAGCAGCCCAACCGGGAGAGCGAACACCGGGGAGCTGTTTTTT. Protein sequence: CASSPTGRANTGELFF.

Written as DNA, the CDR3 is TGTGCCACCAGCAGCAGACAGGGGTGGCAGCCCCAGCATTTT. It specifies CATSSRQGWQPQHF. The rearrangement uses TRBV15 and TRBJ1-5; 8 bases map to TRBD1. V dropped 3 bases and J dropped 7; count of bases not matched to a gene: 5. The germline CDR1 and CDR2 sequences are LNHNV and YYDKDF (reference sequence). There are 14 residues in the CDR3.

This CDR3 reads CASSSGLAGTYNEQFF. The DNA of the CDR3 is TGTGCCAGCAGTTCTGGACTAGCGGGGACATACAATGAGCAGTTCTTC. The rearrangement links TRBV6-5 to TRBJ2-1, with 12 bases lining up with TRBD2. V lost 4 bases to trimming and J lost 4 bases; unmatched junction nucleotides: 5. Per the germline V gene, CDR1 is MNHEY and CDR2 is SVGAGI. The CDR3 length is 16 residues.

The V call is TRBV5-1, the J call TRBJ2-1, with 7 bases aligning to TRBD1. Germline CDR1 SGHRS, CDR2 YFSETQ. Trimming removed 1 base from V and 9 bases from J; junction bases left unmatched: 13. This CDR3 has 16 residues. CDR3 protein: CASSLTQKTGVSEQFF. The DNA for the CDR3 is TGCGCCAGCAGCTTGACCCAAAAAACAGGGGTTAGTGAGCAGTTCTTC.

This rearrangement joins TRBV4-1 to TRBJ2-7; a weak D match, TRBD1 (5 bases). The CDR3 consists of 13 residues. V was pared by 2 bases and J by 6 bases, with 11 bases between. Looked up from germline, CDR1 is MGHRA and CDR2 is YSYEKL. The DNA for the CDR3 is TGCGCCAGCAGCCAAAAGCAGGGAACCGAGCAGTACTTC. The encoded protein is CASSQKQGTEQYF.

The chain carries TRBV7-9 and TRBJ2-7; TRBD1 or TRBD2 may be the D gene (5 bases each). Trimming removed 3 bases from V and 0 bases from J, with 12 bases in between. The CDR3 loop spans 15 amino acids. The germline V gene encodes CDR1 SEHNR and CDR2 FQNEAQ (reference sequence). Written as DNA, the CDR3 is TGTGCCAGCAGCTTCAGTGCAGGGACCTCCTACGAGCAGTACTTC. Translation: CASSFSAGTSYEQYF.

This chain uses TRBV27 with TRBJ1-5; D gene ambiguous. This CDR3 has 14 residues. CDR1 and CDR2 from the germline V gene are MNHEY and SMNVEV (reference sequence). Trimming cost V 2 bases and J 5 bases, with 10 bases left between them. The CDR3 is CASSLGWEDQPQHF. The CDR3 nucleotides are TGTGCCAGCAGTTTAGGATGGGAAGATCAGCCCCAGCATTTT.

As for this clone: This sample includes further DNA sequences coding for the same CDR3. The chain has TRBV9 and TRBJ2-7, with D unresolved. CDR3 length equals 12 residues. The germline V gene has CDR1 SGDLS and CDR2 YYNGEE. Trimming took off 3 bases at V and 2 bases at J, with 6 bases between the two ends. CDR3 DNA: TGTGCCAGCAGCGGACCCACCTACGAGCAGTACTTC. Protein product: CASSGPTYEQYF.

With respect to this clone: This sample includes further DNA sequences coding for the same CDR3. The chain couples TRBV30 to TRBJ1-1; tentative D call: TRBD1 (6 bases). V was shortened by 0 bases and J by 2 bases, with 10 bases between the two germline ends. CDR1 and CDR2 from the germline V gene are GTSNPN and SVGIG (reference sequence). The CDR3 loop spans 14 amino acids. For the CDR3, the DNA is TGTGCCTGGAGTGTGGGGGGCTTTAACACTGAAGCTTTCTTT. Encoded protein: CAWSVGGFNTEAFF.

The genes are TRBV21-1 and TRBJ2-2; the table assigns TRBD1, which was not confirmed against the DNA. TRBV21-1 is reported as a pseudogene. This CDR3 has 16 amino acids. CDR3 sequence (DNA): TGTGCCAGCAGCAGTGTACAGGGTTCTTCGACCGGGGAGCTGTTTTTT. This encodes CASSSVQGSSTGELFF.

The rearrangement joins TRBV27 to TRBJ2-1, with D hard to call. Germline V lookup: CDR1 MNHEY, CDR2 SMNVEV (reference sequence). This CDR3 spans 14 amino acids. V was trimmed by 6 bases and J by 0 bases, leaving 9 bases between them. The CDR3 is CASRGLGSYNEQFF. The CDR3 nucleotides read TGTGCCAGCAGGGGGTTGGGCTCCTACAATGAGCAGTTCTTC.

The J gene is TRBJ2-3, the V gene TRBV18; D gene uncertain. Trimming removed 4 bases from V and 0 bases from J, with 8 bases in between. Per the germline V gene, CDR1 is KGHSH and CDR2 is LQKENI. CDR3 length equals 14 residues. CDR3 protein: CASSQGTSTDTQYF. The CDR3 bases are TGTGCCAGCTCACAGGGCACTAGCACAGATACGCAGTATTTT.

The chain has TRBV4-1 and TRBJ1-6; the match to TRBD1 covers 12 bases. The CDR3 consists of 18 residues. The J segment lost 10 bases and the V segment lost 2 bases, leaving 12 bases of the junction unmatched. Germline values: CDR1 MGHRA, CDR2 YSYEKL. The CDR3 loop reads CASSQWGTGGLVGSPLHF. The CDR3 region has the DNA TGCGCCAGCAGCCAATGGGGGACAGGGGGCCTCGTTGGGTCACCCCTCCACTTT.

V gene TRBV7-9 combines with J gene TRBJ2-5; 10 bases map to TRBD1. J lost 5 bases, V lost 5 bases, and 8 bases had no gene match. Germline V gives CDR1 SEHNR, CDR2 FQNEAQ (reference sequence). CDR3 length equals 15 residues. CDR3 sequence (DNA): TGTGCCAGCAGCATAAGACAGGGGGCGAGGGAGACCCAGTACTTC. Translation: CASSIRQGARETQYF.

Concerning this clone: The identical CDR3 is also encoded by other nucleotide sequences in the sample. The CDR3 sequence is CASSEGAGPYNEQFF. In DNA, the CDR3 is TGTGCCAGCAGTGAAGGCGCCGGCCCCTACAATGAGCAGTTCTTC. This chain joins TRBV2 and TRBJ2-1; D is unresolved. Trimming left V 1 base short and J 2 bases short, with 9 bases between. Germline V gives CDR1 SNHLY, CDR2 FYNNEI. This CDR3 is built from 15 residues. The full variable domain, in which reference TRBV2 and TRBJ2-1 provide the parts outside the CDR3, is EPEVTQTPSHQVTQMGQEVILRCVPISNHLYFYWYRQILGQKVEFLVSFYNNEISEKSEIFDDQFSVERPDGSNFTLKIRSTKLEDSAMYFCASSEGAGPYNEQFFGPGTRLTVL.

The chain carries TRBV11-2 and TRBJ1-2, with 7 bases aligning to TRBD1. This CDR3 region has 16 residues. From germline, CDR1 is SGHAT and CDR2 FQNNGV. Unmatched junction bases numbered 19, after V lost 8 bases and J lost 7 bases. CDR3 protein: CASGQSPPTGRGGYTF. The CDR3, as DNA: TGTGCCAGCGGCCAGTCCCCCCCGACAGGGAGGGGTGGCTACACCTTC.

CDR3 nucleotide sequence: TGCGCCAGCAGCCCGTCCCTGGCCCACACTGAAGCTTTCTTT. Its protein product is CASSPSLAHTEAFF. This chain connects TRBV4-3 to TRBJ1-1; D is ambiguous. From germline, CDR1 is LGHNA and CDR2 YSLEER. Trimming shortened V by 4 bases and J by 3 bases, and 12 bases separated the two germline ends. The CDR3 is 14 residues long.